These 20 T cell receptor beta chains share one sample of origin, sequenced in a study of cytomegalovirus exposure and HLA in healthy donors (dated 2017 in TCRdb). Library generation was performed with the immunoSEQ multiplex PCR assay. For the multiplex PCR, a mixture combining 60 forward primers for TCR Vbeta segments and 13 reverse primers for TCR Jbeta segments was used. This immuneACCESS table, as held by TCRdb, lists in-frame sequences with V and J called but not all clones. Of the missing ones, under half trace to an unresolved V gene in checked studies; the others have no known cause. The sample data list tens of thousands of clones, and around 85% of these were observed just once. 0.95% to 1.5% of the sample is held by the ten biggest clonotypes. The sequencing sample was made of PBMCs. These receptors all stem from a girl aged 2 to 10 in good health and CMV-seropositive.

This rearrangement joins TRBV29-1 to TRBJ2-2; the D gene is possibly TRBD2 (5 bases). This CDR3 is built from 12 residues. Germline V gene lookup returns CDR1 SQVTM and CDR2 ANQGSEA. V was clipped by 5 bases and J by 8 bases, with 12 bases between them. CDR3 nucleotides: TGCAGCGTTCCGGACCGGACTGGGGAGCTGTTTTTT. This translates into CSVPDRTGELFF.

The chain couples TRBV28 to TRBJ2-7; the match to TRBD1 covers 7 bases. Germline CDR1 and CDR2: MDHEN and SYDVKM. CDR3 size: 12 residues. Trimming at V came to 8 bases and at J to 5 bases, leaving 6 bases not matched to a gene. Here the CDR3 DNA reads TGTGCCAGCGCACAGGGGTCCCACGAGCAGTACTTC. Residues: CASAQGSHEQYF.

This sequence joins TRBV6-5 and TRBJ1-4, with D maybe TRBD1 (5 bases). This CDR3 is 15 amino acids long. V lost 6 bases, J lost 5 bases, and 16 bases lay in between. Germline values: CDR1 MNHEY, CDR2 SVGAGI. CDR3 nucleotides: TGTGCCAGCAGGAACGGCGGGACGGAGAATGAAAAACTGTTTTTT. The encoded protein is CASRNGGTENEKLFF.

This clone was seen a few times. The rearrangement uses TRBV7-9 and TRBJ2-5, with 7 nucleotides matching TRBD1. The J segment lost 2 bases and the V segment lost 5 bases, leaving 17 bases of the junction unmatched. Germline V gives CDR1 SEHNR, CDR2 FQNEAQ (reference sequence). The CDR3 runs 18 residues. Written as DNA, the CDR3 is TGTGCCAGCAGCCAATTGTCTGACAGGGTTGGATGGCAAGAGACCCAGTACTTC. Translating gives CASSQLSDRVGWQETQYF.

The chain uses TRBV19 and TRBJ2-7, with TRBD2 as a possible D gene (6 bases). Germline loops: CDR1 LNHDA, CDR2 SQIVND (reference sequence). CDR3 length equals 13 residues. V was cut by 9 bases and J by 3 bases, with 15 bases left in between. The CDR3 DNA is TGTGCCAGCCGGAGAGACGGGGGCTACGAGCAGTACTTC. As protein: CASRRDGGYEQYF.

This chain uses TRBV27 with TRBJ1-1; D not certain. The V gene lost 4 bases and the J gene lost 5 bases, with 5 bases spanning the gap. This CDR3 spans 11 amino acids. Germline CDR1 reads MNHEY; CDR2 reads SMNVEV (reference sequence). CDR3 coding DNA: TGTGCCAGCAGTTCCCCAACTGAAGCTTTCTTT. This translates into CASSSPTEAFF.

The chain has TRBV6-5 and TRBJ2-7; D remains ambiguous. V shed 2 bases and J shed 1 base, with 12 bases lying between them. The germline gives CDR1 MNHEY, CDR2 SVGAGI. The CDR3 length is 15 residues. The CDR3 here is CASSYVSIGSYEQYF. The CDR3 nucleotides read TGTGCCAGCAGTTACGTTAGTATCGGGTCCTACGAGCAGTACTTC.

The chain joins TRBV6-5 to TRBJ1-1; D not certain. Per germline, CDR1 MNHEY and CDR2 SVGAGI. V lost 2 bases, J lost 0 bases, and 7 bases lay in between. This CDR3 comprises 14 residues. The CDR3 loop reads CASSYAGVNTEAFF. CDR3 nucleotides: TGTGCCAGCAGTTACGCGGGAGTGAACACTGAAGCTTTCTTT.

The chain has TRBV2 and TRBJ1-2; D is uncertain. Trimming removed 1 base at V and 4 bases at J, with 19 bases between. Germline V gene data show CDR1 as SNHLY and CDR2 as FYNNEI. This CDR3 has 17 residues. For the CDR3, the DNA is TGTGCCAGCAGTGAAGACGGGTCAGCCTCTTCGTTCTATGGCTACACCTTC. It is translated as CASSEDGSASSFYGYTF. The full variable domain, rest sourced from reference TRBV2 and TRBJ1-2, is EPEVTQTPSHQVTQMGQEVILRCVPISNHLYFYWYRQILGQKVEFLVSFYNNEISEKSEIFDDQFSVERPDGSNFTLKIRSTKLEDSAMYFCASSEDGSASSFYGYTFGSGTRLTVV.

This chain connects TRBV30 to TRBJ2-4; 8 nucleotides line up with TRBD1. The CDR3 loop spans 19 amino acids. With V trimmed by 0 bases and J by 3 bases, 16 bases remained unmatched. CDR1 is GTSNPN and CDR2 is SVGIG in the germline V gene (reference sequence). The CDR3 coding sequence is TGTGCCTGGAGTGTACCCCTCTTACTGGACAGGGAGCTCAAAAACATTCAGTACTTC. Its translation is CAWSVPLLLDRELKNIQYF.

The rearrangement links TRBV28 to TRBJ2-7, with D possibly being TRBD1 (6 bases). V shed 7 bases and J shed 2 bases, with 15 bases lying between them. The germline V gene encodes CDR1 MDHEN and CDR2 SYDVKM. The CDR3 extends over 14 amino acids. In DNA, the CDR3 is TGTGCCAGCACCCACGGGACAACGACCTACGAGCAGTACTTC. It yields the protein CASTHGTTTYEQYF.

The V and J genes are TRBV21-1 and TRBJ2-1; the D call TRBD1 from the table was never checked on the DNA. TRBV21-1 is labeled a pseudogene. The CDR3 has 14 residues. CDR3 region: CASSIGDRHNEQFF. CDR3 nucleotides: TGTGCCAGCAGCATAGGGGACAGACACAATGAGCAGTTCTTC.

V usage is TRBV28 and J usage is TRBJ1-1, with D perhaps matching TRBD1 (6 bases). The CDR3 contains 12 residues. V gave up 6 bases and J gave up 8 bases, with 13 bases separating them. Germline V gives CDR1 MDHEN, CDR2 SYDVKM. The CDR3 coding sequence is TGTGCCAGCAGCAAAACAGGGACCGAAGCTTTCTTT. This gives the protein CASSKTGTEAFF. Supplemented by reference TRBV28 and TRBJ1-1, the full variable domain reads DVKVTQSSRYLVKRTGEKVFLECVQDMDHENMFWYRQDPGLGLRLIYFSYDVKMKEKGDIPEGYSVSREKKERFSLILESASTNQTSMYLCASSKTGTEAFFGQGTRLTVV.

The chain's CDR3 is CASSLRDTPSYEQYF. The CDR3 DNA follows: TGTGCCAGTAGCCTTCGGGACACCCCTTCCTACGAGCAGTACTTC. V and J are TRBV19 and TRBJ2-7, with a possible D match to TRBD1 (6 bases). CDR3 length: 15 amino acids. The ends were cut back, 6 bases at V and 1 base at J, with 16 bases in the middle. Germline CDR1 and CDR2: LNHDA and SQIVND (reference sequence).

This chain connects TRBV6-1 to TRBJ1-2; TRBD1 aligns across 8 bases. Trimming took 0 bases from V and 5 from J; bases not matched to a gene: 5. Looked up from germline, CDR1 is MNHNS and CDR2 is SASEGT. This CDR3 has 15 residues. The CDR3: CASSEARDRTYGYTF. CDR3 DNA sequence: TGTGCCAGCAGTGAAGCGCGGGACAGGACTTATGGCTACACCTTC.

This sequence joins TRBV19 and TRBJ2-1; 12 bases are a match to TRBD2. The CDR3 runs 14 residues. Per germline, CDR1 LNHDA and CDR2 SQIVND (reference sequence). Trimming at V came to 10 bases and at J to 8 bases, leaving 9 bases not matched to a gene. The CDR3 here is CAISASGRADEQFF. As DNA, the CDR3 is TGTGCCATTTCAGCTAGCGGGAGGGCGGATGAGCAGTTCTTC. Filled out from reference TRBV19 and TRBJ2-1, the complete variable domain reads DGGITQSPKYLFRKEGQNVTLSCEQNLNHDAMYWYRQDPGQGLRLIYYSQIVNDFQKGDIAEGYSVSREKKESFPLTVTSAQKNPTAFYLCAISASGRADEQFFGPGTRLTVL.

CDR3 DNA: TGCGCCAGCAGCCAAGCTAAGGGGGAGAAGGCAGATACGCAGTATTTT. Amino acid sequence: CASSQAKGEKADTQYF. The rearrangement links TRBV4-3 to TRBJ2-3, with a weak D call TRBD1 (6 bases). V shed 1 base and J shed 4 bases, with 15 bases lying between them. The CDR3 loop spans 16 amino acids. Looked up from germline, CDR1 is LGHNA and CDR2 is YSLEER.

This clone was counted a few times. The chain recombines TRBV6-1 with TRBJ1-5; tentatively, D is TRBD1 (6 bases). The CDR3 runs 15 residues. Germline-derived CDR1 and CDR2 are MNHNS and SASEGT. V shed 6 bases and J shed 3 bases, with 15 bases lying between them. CDR3 residues: CASRAEGQNNQPQHF. DNA for the CDR3: TGTGCCAGCAGGGCCGAGGGACAAAACAATCAGCCCCAGCATTTT.

This chain links TRBV5-1 with TRBJ1-1; maybe TRBD1 (5 bases). Germline V CDR1 and CDR2: SGHRS, YFSETQ. The CDR3 contains 13 residues. V was cut by 5 bases and J by 0 bases, with 8 bases left in between. CDR3 in DNA: TGCGCCAGCAGGTGGGGCATGAACACTGAAGCTTTCTTT. Translated: CASRWGMNTEAFF.

This chain joins TRBV6-4 and TRBJ2-1; perhaps TRBD1 as D (5 bases). The V and J ends lost 6 bases and 9 bases respectively, with 15 bases between them. Germline CDR1 is MRHNA and CDR2 is SNTAGT. This CDR3 comprises 13 residues. This CDR3 reads CASSEQGEGEQFF. DNA for the CDR3: TGTGCCAGCAGCGAACAAGGGGAAGGTGAGCAGTTCTTC.